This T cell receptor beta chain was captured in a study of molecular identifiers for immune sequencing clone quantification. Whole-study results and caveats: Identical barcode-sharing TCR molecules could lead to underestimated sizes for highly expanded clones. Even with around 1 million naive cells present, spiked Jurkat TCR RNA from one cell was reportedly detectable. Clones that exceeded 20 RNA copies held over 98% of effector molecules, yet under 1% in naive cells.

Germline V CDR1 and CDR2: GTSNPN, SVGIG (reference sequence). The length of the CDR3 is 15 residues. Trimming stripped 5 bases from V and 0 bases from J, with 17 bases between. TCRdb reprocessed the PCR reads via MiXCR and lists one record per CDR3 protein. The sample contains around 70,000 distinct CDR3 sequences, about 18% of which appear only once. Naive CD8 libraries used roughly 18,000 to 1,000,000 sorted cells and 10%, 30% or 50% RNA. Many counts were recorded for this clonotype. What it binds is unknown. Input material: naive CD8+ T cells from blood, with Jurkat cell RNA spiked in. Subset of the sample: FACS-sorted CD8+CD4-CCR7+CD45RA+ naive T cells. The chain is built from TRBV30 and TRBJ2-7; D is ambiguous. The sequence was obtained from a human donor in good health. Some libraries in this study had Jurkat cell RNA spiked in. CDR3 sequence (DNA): TGTGCCTGGGCGGAGAGGCAGGCGACCTCCTACGAGCAGTACTTC. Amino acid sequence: CAWAERQATSYEQYF.